A single sample gave rise to the 8 T cell receptor beta chains below, sequenced in a study of early T cells in non-severe SARS-CoV-2 infection. TCRdb reprocessed the 5' RACE reads with MiXCR, giving one entry per CDR3 protein. The table lists about 100,000 distinct CDR3 sequences, about 13% of them singletons. Sequenced: whole blood. These receptors were taken from an adult who was a healthcare worker with PCR-confirmed SARS-CoV-2 infection or an uninfected control (not recorded which).

The rearrangement uses TRBV29-1 and TRBJ2-1; TRBD2 might be the D (5 bases). Trimming pared 8 bases from V and 7 bases from J, leaving 21 bases between. Germline CDR1 reads SQVTM; CDR2 reads ANQGSEA. The CDR3 covers 14 residues. The CDR3 sequence is CSSRTVGPSNEQFF. The CDR3 DNA reads as TGCAGCTCCCGGACTGTTGGGCCTTCAAATGAGCAGTTCTTC.

Many counts were recorded for this clonotype. The rearrangement uses TRBV6-6 and TRBJ2-5, with unresolved D. Germline-derived CDR1 and CDR2 are MNHNY and SVGAGI (reference sequence). With 7 bases removed from V and 1 base from J, the gap between germline ends came to 7 bases. The CDR3 is made up of 12 amino acids. CDR3 residues: CASKQPQETQYF. DNA for the CDR3: TGTGCCAGCAAACAGCCCCAAGAGACCCAGTACTTC.

The sample holds many counts of this clonotype. The CDR3 region is CASGGQGYEAFF. The CDR3 nucleotides are TGTGCCAGCGGTGGACAGGGATATGAAGCTTTCTTT. V gene TRBV25-1 combines with J gene TRBJ1-1; TRBD1 aligns across 8 bases. Unmatched junction bases numbered 6, after V lost 8 bases and J lost 7 bases. The germline gives CDR1 MGHDK, CDR2 SYGVNS. The CDR3 has 12 amino acids.

This clonotype was seen more than once but under ten times. The J gene is TRBJ1-1, the V gene TRBV28, with D uncertain. CDR1 is MDHEN, CDR2 SYDVKM, per germline. The CDR3 runs 17 residues. Trimming took off 7 bases at V and 0 bases at J, with 21 bases between the two ends. CDR3 sequence: CASIEGGQLRMNTEAFF. The CDR3 coding sequence is TGTGCCAGCATTGAGGGAGGGCAGCTCCGCATGAACACTGAAGCTTTCTTT.

This chain joins TRBV6-2 or TRBV6-3 and TRBJ2-3; a possible D gene is TRBD2 (7 bases). Germline values: CDR1 MNHEY, CDR2 SVGEGT. The CDR3 extends over 15 amino acids. V lost 3 bases, J lost 4 bases, and 14 bases lay in between. DNA for the CDR3: TGTGCCAGCAGTTATCGGGGGGCCGTATCAGATACGCAGTATTTT. Translating it yields CASSYRGAVSDTQYF.

This sequence joins TRBV29-1 and TRBJ1-1; unclear D gene. The CDR3 totals 13 residues. Germline V gene sequence: CDR1 SQVTM, CDR2 ANQGSEA. The V end was cut by 8 bases, the J end by 4 bases, with 17 bases between. The CDR3 DNA reads TGCAGCACCACTCACAAGTCGGGCACTGAAGCTTTCTTT. Its protein product is CSTTHKSGTEAFF.

The chain has TRBV7-2 and TRBJ2-3; D tentatively reads TRBD1 or TRBD2 (5 bases each). The CDR3 contains 14 residues. With 0 bases removed from V and 2 bases from J, the gap between germline ends came to 6 bases. Looked up from germline, CDR1 is SGHTA and CDR2 is FQGNSA. The CDR3 coding sequence is TGTGCCAGCAGCTTAGCAGGGACCACAGATACGCAGTATTTT. Protein: CASSLAGTTDTQYF.

This clonotype was counted once. At one boundary the junction diverges from the germline segment, which might be a read error. The J gene is TRBJ1-4, the V gene TRBV6-5; D gene uncertain. The CDR3 is 16 amino acids. CDR1 is MNHEY, CDR2 SVGAGI, per germline. DNA of the CDR3: TGTGCCAGCAGTTACTTACGGCCCTCAACAAATGAAAAACTGTTTTTT. It translates to CASSYLRPSTNEKLFF.